The text below deals with one T cell receptor beta chain. The antigen remains unidentified. It was with 60 Vbeta and 13 Jbeta primers that the PCR ran. Generated by immunoSEQ multiplex PCR, the TCRdb table keeps only in-frame clones and is missing some. The table shows roughly 120,000 clones, with under 85% occurring only once. These data originate in a study of cytomegalovirus exposure and HLA in healthy donors. Though nominally healthy at sampling, donors likely had unrecorded immune exposures. V shed 7 bases, J shed 7 bases, and the junction held 8 bases outside the gene matches. Germline V lookup: CDR1 MNHEY, CDR2 SMNVEV (reference sequence). CDR3 length: 13 residues. Overall study findings and caveats: The classifier, whose performance was assessed in both the original and validation cohorts, reportedly diagnosed cytomegalovirus status with high specificity and sensitivity. Presence/absence results assume similar sequencing depth per donor, which may not hold.

The sequencing sample was made of PBMCs. This receptor was taken from a man aged 25-45 years in good health and CMV-seropositive. This rearrangement joins TRBV27 to TRBJ1-2, with TRBD1 matching over 8 bases. CDR3 coding DNA: TGTGCCAGCACAACCGACAGGGGCGGTGGCTACACCTTC. Translation: CASTTDRGGGYTF.